This TCR beta chain appears in the sequencing data of a study of vaccination and CD4 T cells after COVID-19. Study-wide background: Cells were stimulated with overlapping spike peptide pools from SARS-CoV-2, HCoV-NL63, HCoV-OC43 and HCoV-229E.

The CDR3 has 18 amino acids. CDR1 and CDR2 (germline): MNHEY, SVGAGI. Trimming stripped 0 bases from V and 0 bases from J, with 15 bases between. Treatment of the sample: roughly 10-day PBMC culture with coronavirus spike peptide pools or control peptides (ViraFEST assay). The assay that was used to sequence DNA from cultured CD4+ T cells was the Oncomine TCR Beta short-read assay. One entry per CDR3 protein, called by TCRdb with MiXCR from the PCR reads. The profile shows 11,000 to 15,000 distinct CDR3 sequences, less than 65% of them singletons. On this clonotype: The target antigen is unknown.

Study-level results: In median terms, SARS-CoV-2-reactive clonotypes went from roughly 21 to 40, a nonsignificant rise.

This chain connects TRBV6-5 to TRBJ1-5, with D maybe TRBD1 (5 bases). The sequencing used CD4+ T cells from blood, cultured in vitro, collected before SARS-CoV-2 vaccination. The receptor was derived from a human donor who had recovered from COVID-19. CDR3 in amino acids: CASSYSVINRLSNQPQHF. As DNA, the CDR3 is TGTGCCAGCAGTTACTCGGTTATCAACAGGCTTAGCAATCAGCCCCAGCATTTT.